The 21 T cell receptor beta chains below were found in one sample sequenced in a study of T-cell memory formation after mild COVID-19. TCRdb itself ran the 5' RACE reads through MiXCR, one entry per CDR3 protein. Here the sample spans 450,000 to 700,000 distinct CDR3 sequences, around 17% being singletons. The sequenced sample was PBMCs or a T cell subset sorted from them (not recorded which). Source of these receptors: an adult woman who had mild COVID-19 (a few samples of this study predate the infection). Cell type and time point are not known.

CDR3 amino acids: CASSISTDEAFF. The CDR3 DNA sequence: TGTGCCAGTAGTATATCTACAGATGAAGCTTTCTTT. The V gene is TRBV19, the J gene TRBJ1-1; D is unclear. Trimming shortened V by 2 bases and J by 7 bases, and 8 bases separated the two germline ends. The CDR3 has 12 amino acids. Per germline, CDR1 LNHDA and CDR2 SQIVND (reference sequence).

This clonotype was seen only a few times. The chain employs TRBV28 and TRBJ2-7, with no clear D. The length of the CDR3 is 15 residues. Germline CDR1 and CDR2: MDHEN and SYDVKM. Between the trimmed V and J ends, which lost 4 bases and 0 bases, there was a span of 13 bases. As DNA, the CDR3 is TGTGCCAGCAGTTCTCCCAGCCTAAGCTCCTACGAGCAGTACTTC. It yields the protein CASSSPSLSSYEQYF.

This clonotype occurred many times. This chain connects TRBV12-3 or TRBV12-4 to TRBJ1-5, with D unresolved. This CDR3 has 12 amino acids. Trimming took off 4 bases at V and 6 bases at J, with 7 bases between the two ends. CDR3 in DNA: TGTGCCAGCAGTTGGGGAGCTCAGCCCCAGCATTTT. Protein sequence: CASSWGAQPQHF.

The V gene is TRBV9, the J gene TRBJ2-3; D uncertain. The CDR3 has 14 amino acids. Germline V lookup: CDR1 SGDLS, CDR2 YYNGEE. Trimming removed 1 base at V and 3 bases at J, with 9 bases between. CDR3 region: CASSVRGETDTQYF. Here the CDR3 DNA reads TGTGCCAGCAGCGTAAGAGGAGAAACAGATACGCAGTATTTT.

The gene calls are TRBV24-1 and TRBJ2-5, with TRBD1 matching 10 bases. The germline V gene has CDR1 KGHDR and CDR2 SFDVKD. J gave up 5 bases and V 2 bases, and 7 bases lay outside the gene matches. The CDR3 contains 16 residues. In DNA form, the CDR3 reads TGTGCCACCAGTGATTCCGGGACAGGGGCAAGGGAGACCCAGTACTTC. Its translation: CATSDSGTGARETQYF.

V and J are TRBV20-1 and TRBJ2-7; D not resolved. CDR3 length: 12 amino acids. Trimming cost V 3 bases and J 1 base, with 7 bases left between them. Per germline, CDR1 DFQATT and CDR2 SNEGSKA (reference sequence). The CDR3 region has the DNA TGCAGTGCTAGGTCCAGGTCCTACGAGCAGTACTTC. Residues: CSARSRSYEQYF.

At least ten counts were recorded for this clonotype. The V call is TRBV5-1, the J call TRBJ2-3; 12 bases line up with TRBD2. This CDR3 has 15 amino acids. The germline V gene has CDR1 SGHRS and CDR2 YFSETQ. With 4 bases clipped from V and 6 bases from J, the junction kept 6 bases outside the gene matches. CDR3 loop: CASSPTSGRPDTQYF. CDR3 DNA sequence: TGCGCCAGCAGCCCCACTAGCGGGAGGCCCGATACGCAGTATTTT. Together with reference TRBV5-1 and TRBJ2-3, the CDR3 gives the full variable domain: KAGVTQTPRYLIKTRGQQVTLSCSPISGHRSVSWYQQTPGQGLQFLFEYFSETQRNKGNFPGRFSGRQFSNSRSEMNVSTLELGDSALYLCASSPTSGRPDTQYFGPGTRLTVL.

The genes are TRBV29-1 and TRBJ1-1; maybe TRBD1 (6 bases). The germline V gene encodes CDR1 SQVTM and CDR2 ANQGSEA. V was trimmed by 5 bases and J by 5 bases, leaving 6 bases between them. This CDR3 spans 10 amino acids. CDR3 loop: CSVQGTEAFF. The CDR3 DNA follows: TGCAGCGTTCAGGGGACTGAAGCTTTCTTT.

This chain connects TRBV12-3 or TRBV12-4 to TRBJ1-5; no reliable D call. V was pared by 2 bases and J by 4 bases, with 9 bases between. The CDR3 is made up of 14 amino acids. CDR3 sequence (DNA): TGTGCCAGCAGTTTACACAATTCGAATCAGCCCCAGCATTTT. It is translated as CASSLHNSNQPQHF.

The V gene is TRBV12-3 or TRBV12-4, the J gene TRBJ1-3; 8 bases align to TRBD1. The CDR3 runs to 15 residues. With 7 bases clipped from V and 0 bases from J, the junction kept 5 bases outside the gene matches. The DNA for the CDR3 is TGTGCCAGCACTGGCAGGGGGCACTCTGGAAACACCATATATTTT. It is translated as CASTGRGHSGNTIYF.

The chain recombines TRBV4-1 with TRBJ2-2; 10 bases are a match to TRBD2. The CDR3 contains 16 residues. Germline trimming cut 3 bases from V and 9 bases from J; bases unmatched to any gene: 10. The V gene's germline CDR1 is MGHRA and CDR2 YSYEKL. The CDR3 protein is CASSQPQRGGPRELFF. DNA for the CDR3: TGCGCCAGCAGCCAGCCCCAGCGGGGGGGCCCGAGGGAGCTGTTTTTT.

Only a few counts were recorded for this clonotype. The chain recombines TRBV7-6 with TRBJ1-1; D is ambiguous. This CDR3 is built from 15 residues. Trimming stripped 1 base from V and 2 bases from J, with 11 bases between. Germline V gene lookup returns CDR1 SGHVS and CDR2 FNYEAQ. The CDR3, as DNA: TGTGCCAGCAGCTTAGTAGATGGAGCTAACACTGAAGCTTTCTTT. The encoded protein is CASSLVDGANTEAFF.

V gene TRBV7-2 combines with J gene TRBJ2-7, with 7 bases identical to TRBD1. Germline V CDR1 and CDR2: SGHTA, FQGNSA. The CDR3 contains 13 residues. V shed 5 bases and J 1 base; nucleotides not matched to a gene: 2. CDR3 coding DNA: TGTGCCAGCAGCACGGGACAGTCCTACGAGCAGTACTTC. It encodes CASSTGQSYEQYF.

This clonotype was observed a handful of times. This sequence joins TRBV9 and TRBJ2-5; 12 bases fit TRBD1. The V gene's germline CDR1 is SGDLS and CDR2 YYNGEE. The CDR3 runs to 16 residues. V was pared by 1 base and J by 5 bases, with 6 bases of the junction left unmatched. CDR3 in amino acids: CASSVQGQGAWETQYF. CDR3 nucleotide sequence: TGTGCCAGCAGCGTACAGGGACAGGGGGCTTGGGAGACCCAGTACTTC.

The V call is TRBV25-1, the J call TRBJ2-5, with D possibly TRBD2 on 6 matching bases. V was pared by 3 bases and J by 2 bases, with 16 bases between. The CDR3 spans 16 residues. From germline, CDR1 is MGHDK and CDR2 SYGVNS. The CDR3 DNA reads as TGTGCCAGCAGTGAGGACTCCGGGACTCTACAAGAGACCCAGTACTTC. Translation gives CASSEDSGTLQETQYF.

CDR3 loop: CASSPLGRNSGANVLTF. CDR3 coding DNA: TGTGCCAGCTCCCCTCTAGGACGAAACTCTGGGGCCAACGTCCTGACTTTC. The chain is built from TRBV18 and TRBJ2-6; D is undetermined. The germline V and J ends were trimmed by 6 bases and 0 bases, with 15 bases remaining between them. Germline assignment: CDR1 KGHSH and CDR2 LQKENI. This CDR3 has 17 residues.

The table lists this clonotype with a few counts. This chain joins TRBV7-9 and TRBJ2-2, with no clear D. Germline V CDR1 and CDR2: SEHNR, FQNEAQ (reference sequence). The V end lost 4 bases, the J end lost 2 bases, and 11 bases lay between the germline ends. The CDR3 runs 15 residues. CDR3 nucleotides: TGTGCCAGCAGCTCCACTGGGATCAACACCGGGGAGCTGTTTTTT. Translating gives CASSSTGINTGELFF.

This clonotype was recorded a few times. V is TRBV9 and J is TRBJ1-1; D is uncertain. The CDR3 contains 13 residues. The V end lost 0 bases, the J end lost 4 bases, and 7 bases lay between the germline ends. CDR1 is SGDLS and CDR2 is YYNGEE in the germline V gene. The CDR3, as DNA: TGTGCCAGCAGCGTAGGAGGCCTCACTGAAGCTTTCTTT. Encoded protein: CASSVGGLTEAFF. Variable domain in full (rest from reference TRBV9 and TRBJ1-1): DSGVTQTPKHLITATGQRVTLRCSPRSGDLSVYWYQQSLDQGLQFLIQYYNGEERAKGNILERFSAQQFPDLHSELNLSSLELGDSALYFCASSVGGLTEAFFGQGTRLTVV.

Only a few counts were recorded for this clonotype. J is TRBJ1-2 and V is TRBV5-1; D might be TRBD1 (5 bases). The germline V gene encodes CDR1 SGHRS and CDR2 YFSETQ. V gave up 5 bases and J gave up 4 bases, with 12 bases separating them. The CDR3 loop spans 13 amino acids. The chain's CDR3 is CASSWDQGYGYTF. DNA for the CDR3: TGCGCCAGCAGTTGGGACCAGGGCTATGGCTACACCTTC.

This clonotype has only a few counts. V is TRBV5-1 and J is TRBJ2-3, with D tentatively TRBD1 (6 bases). The CDR3 consists of 15 residues. V was clipped by 4 bases and J by 2 bases, with 14 bases between them. CDR1 SGHRS and CDR2 YFSETQ come from the germline V gene. Here the CDR3 reads CASSPWDKHTDTQYF. CDR3 DNA sequence: TGCGCCAGCAGCCCCTGGGACAAACACACAGATACGCAGTATTTT.

This clonotype was detected a few times. The chain recombines TRBV10-3 with TRBJ1-1; unclear D gene. Germline CDR1 is ENHRY and CDR2 is SYGVKD. V dropped 4 bases and J dropped 1 base, with 7 bases sitting between them. The CDR3 runs to 13 residues. CDR3 sequence reads: CAISVSGNTEAFF. CDR3 in DNA: TGTGCCATCAGTGTCTCAGGGAACACTGAAGCTTTCTTT.